The clone carrying this TCR beta chain was observed a few times. No antigen is known for it. The PCR contained 60 Vbeta and 13 Jbeta primers. The protocol was immunoSEQ multiplex PCR, while the TCRdb copy is restricted to in-frame clones and leaves out a portion. Among approximately 100,000 clones, 74% were seen once, and the ten largest hold 2% to 3%. This specimen comes from a study of cytomegalovirus exposure and HLA in healthy donors. Study-wide results and limits: Whilst most TCR sequences proved rare, a subset of public TCRs occurred across many donors. Researchers reportedly found TCR beta sequences accurately predicted most subjects' HLA-A and HLA-B alleles. In a later analysis, productive TCRs from donors in an Asian-associated ancestry cluster reportedly carried fewer N-insertions than the cohort mean.

Everyone who donated was a healthy bone marrow donor. Trimming removed 10 bases from V and 8 bases from J; junction bases left unmatched: 11. Germline V gives CDR1 ENHRY, CDR2 SYGVKD. CDR3 size: 14 residues. The sample consisted of PBMCs. The genes are TRBV10-3 and TRBJ1-3; 10 bases agree with TRBD1. This receptor was taken from a man in his fifties or sixties in good health and CMV-seropositive. CDR3 coding DNA: TGTGCCACGGGGACAGGGGCTCTCGGAGACACCATATATTTT. This encodes CATGTGALGDTIYF.